One and the same sample provided the 19 T cell receptor beta chains below, sequenced in a study of T cell repertoires in cytomegalovirus infection. One entry per CDR3 protein results from TCRdb running MiXCR on the reads. This sample yields hundreds of thousands of distinct CDR3 sequences, of which around a third are seen a single time; 15% to 20% belongs to the top ten. Their antigens are not known. The input for sequencing was cultured PBMCs, taken from culture after CMV antigen stimulation. The receptor source for this set is a human donor in good health (CMV status not recorded). Some clones in this sample may be carry-over from other donors' samples.

The chain carries TRBV6-1 and TRBJ2-7; D perhaps matches TRBD2 (6 bases). V was trimmed by 8 bases and J by 7 bases, leaving 21 bases between them. The CDR3 spans 14 residues. Germline V gene sequence: CDR1 MNHNS, CDR2 SASEGT. In DNA, the CDR3 is TGTGCCAGCGCCGGAGGGGACGTACATCGGGAGCAGTACTTC. Protein sequence: CASAGGDVHREQYF.

The gene calls are TRBV3-1 and TRBJ2-5, with D hard to call. This CDR3 has 16 amino acids. V was cut by 3 bases and J by 2 bases, with 16 bases left in between. Germline assignment: CDR1 LGHDT and CDR2 YNNKEL (reference sequence). The CDR3 nucleotides are TGTGCCAGCAGCCAGGAAACGGAGTATTGGCAAGAGACCCAGTACTTC. Its translation is CASSQETEYWQETQYF.

The CDR3 region has the DNA TGTGCCAGCAGTTTACGGACCCTTCTACCCCGTAACTATGGCTACACCTTC. Residues: CASSLRTLLPRNYGYTF. This chain uses TRBV28 with TRBJ1-2; D uncertain. Germline lookup yields CDR1 MDHEN and CDR2 SYDVKM. This CDR3 is 17 amino acids long. Trimming took 2 bases from V and 1 from J, leaving 17 bases between them.

This clonotype appeared a few times. This chain uses TRBV7-6 with TRBJ1-4, with TRBD1 identical over 7 bases. V shed 5 bases, J shed 11 bases, and the junction held 8 bases outside the gene matches. The CDR3 loop spans 13 amino acids. The V gene's germline CDR1 is SGHVS and CDR2 FNYEAQ. CDR3 sequence: CASSTPGQQKLFF. The CDR3 DNA is TGTGCCAGCAGCACACCGGGACAGCAGAAACTGTTTTTT.

This clonotype was found many times. The chain has TRBV7-9 and TRBJ1-6, with a tentative D call TRBD1 (5 bases). The germline V gene has CDR1 SEHNR and CDR2 FQNEAQ (reference sequence). Trimming left V 4 bases short and J 4 bases short, with 14 bases between. This CDR3 is 16 amino acids long. As DNA, the CDR3 is TGTGCCAGCAGCTGGGGAGTGGGGGTGTATAATTCACCCCTCCACTTT. Its translation: CASSWGVGVYNSPLHF.

This clonotype was seen a few times. The chain uses TRBV19 and TRBJ2-1; D ambiguous. Trimming took off 4 bases at V and 5 bases at J, with 15 bases between the two ends. The CDR3 runs to 15 residues. Per the germline V gene, CDR1 is LNHDA and CDR2 is SQIVND (reference sequence). This chain's CDR3 is CASSKLSDGDNEQFF. For the CDR3, the DNA is TGTGCCAGTAGTAAGTTAAGCGACGGAGACAATGAGCAGTTCTTC.

This clonotype was detected only a few times. This rearrangement joins TRBV20-1 to TRBJ2-1, with 10 bases aligning to TRBD2. The ends lost 3 bases at V and 3 bases at J; junction bases unmatched: 8. The CDR3 has 16 residues. Germline lookup yields CDR1 DFQATT and CDR2 SNEGSKA (reference sequence). The CDR3 protein is CSASPAGLAYYNEQFF. DNA of the CDR3: TGCAGTGCTAGCCCGGCGGGACTAGCGTACTACAATGAGCAGTTCTTC.

This chain links TRBV6-6 with TRBJ2-7, with 8 bases lining up with TRBD1. The CDR3 has 17 amino acids. The germline gives CDR1 MNHNY, CDR2 SVGAGI (reference sequence). Trimming at V came to 1 base and at J to 3 bases, leaving 11 bases not matched to a gene. The CDR3 sequence: CASSYFALPGGIYEQYF. The CDR3 DNA reads as TGTGCCAGCAGTTACTTCGCGCTTCCAGGGGGCATCTACGAGCAGTACTTC.

Only a few counts were recorded for this clonotype. The V and J genes are TRBV7-2 and TRBJ1-5, with 7 bases aligning to TRBD1. V lost 10 bases to trimming and J lost 0 bases; unmatched junction nucleotides: 15. CDR1 is SGHTA, CDR2 FQGNSA, per germline. The CDR3 is 17 amino acids. The CDR3 nucleotides are TGTGCCAACTCGGGACAGCGGGCTTCTTGTAGCAATCAGCCCCAGCATTTT. It is translated as CANSGQRASCSNQPQHF.

This clonotype appeared a few times. The gene calls are TRBV7-2 and TRBJ2-4; 7 bases fit TRBD2. The CDR3 is 15 amino acids. With V trimmed by 5 bases and J by 3 bases, 7 bases remained unmatched. Germline assignment: CDR1 SGHTA and CDR2 FQGNSA. The CDR3 DNA is TGTGCCAGCAGCCCTGGCGGGAGTGGCAAAAACATTCAGTACTTC. Protein sequence: CASSPGGSGKNIQYF.

This clonotype has only a few counts. This sequence joins TRBV19 and TRBJ1-2, with TRBD1 as a possible D gene (6 bases). With 8 bases removed from V and 6 bases from J, the gap between germline ends came to 19 bases. The germline V gene has CDR1 LNHDA and CDR2 SQIVND (reference sequence). This CDR3 contains 14 residues. CDR3 sequence reads: CASSTRGNRDGYTF. The CDR3 DNA reads as TGTGCCAGTTCCACCAGGGGTAACAGGGATGGCTACACCTTC.

J is TRBJ2-7 and V is TRBV7-9; the D is unclear. CDR1 and CDR2 from the germline V gene are SEHNR and FQNEAQ (reference sequence). V lost 4 bases, J lost 8 bases, and 9 bases lay in between. This CDR3 has 11 residues. The CDR3: CASSSQSKQYF. The CDR3 coding sequence is TGTGCCAGCAGCTCGCAATCCAAGCAGTACTTC.

J is TRBJ2-1 and V is TRBV5-6; D is possibly TRBD2 (7 bases). The germline V gene has CDR1 SGHDT and CDR2 YYEEEE. The CDR3 runs to 15 residues. V was shortened by 0 bases and J by 6 bases, with 13 bases between the two germline ends. For the CDR3, the DNA is TGTGCCAGCAGCTTGGGATGGGGGGGCTTCAATGAGCAGTTCTTC. This translates into CASSLGWGGFNEQFF.

This clonotype was seen many times. The chain has TRBV7-2 and TRBJ2-7; D is perhaps TRBD1 (6 bases). CDR3 size: 15 residues. V was pared by 5 bases and J by 0 bases, with 14 bases between. The V gene's germline CDR1 is SGHTA and CDR2 FQGNSA. The CDR3 region has the DNA TGTGCCAGCAGCACCACCGGGACACTCTCCTACGAGCAGTACTTC. Translating it yields CASSTTGTLSYEQYF.

A note on this clonotype: A clone one base away is much larger, so this may be a read error. This chain joins TRBV28 and TRBJ1-1; D uncertain. The V gene lost 6 bases and the J gene lost 3 bases, with 2 bases spanning the gap. This CDR3 contains 10 residues. From germline, CDR1 is MDHEN and CDR2 SYDVKM. In DNA, the CDR3 is TGTGCCAGCAGGCACACTGAAGCTTTCTTT. Translated, it gives CASRHTEAFF.

The chain is built from TRBV2 and TRBJ2-1; tentatively, D is TRBD1 (6 bases). CDR1 and CDR2 from the germline V gene are SNHLY and FYNNEI. V dropped 6 bases and J dropped 4 bases, with 19 bases sitting between them. This CDR3 has 16 residues. The chain's CDR3 is CASRRVGTSIYNEQFF. The CDR3 nucleotides are TGTGCCAGCAGGAGGGTCGGGACAAGCATTTACAATGAGCAGTTCTTC.

The table lists this clonotype with many counts. The CDR3 DNA reads as TGTGCCACCAGTGATGGGGGGACTGAGCAGTTCTTC. Translated: CATSDGGTEQFF. The chain couples TRBV24-1 to TRBJ2-1; the D gene is possibly TRBD2 (6 bases). The V and J ends lost 3 bases and 9 bases respectively, with 8 bases between them. Germline values: CDR1 KGHDR, CDR2 SFDVKD. There are 12 residues in the CDR3.

The genes are TRBV6-5 and TRBJ2-7, with TRBD2 matching 8 bases. With V trimmed by 6 bases and J by 7 bases, 8 bases remained unmatched. This CDR3 contains 13 residues. Germline values: CDR1 MNHEY, CDR2 SVGAGI. DNA of the CDR3: TGTGCCAGCAGCGAGGGCATAGCGGGGGAGCAGTACTTC. This codes for CASSEGIAGEQYF.

This clonotype has more than one count but fewer than ten. The rearrangement joins TRBV6-2 or TRBV6-3 to TRBJ2-7; 13 nucleotides match TRBD2. Germline loops: CDR1 MNHEY, CDR2 SVGEGT. The V and J ends lost 6 bases and 10 bases, in that order; junction bases with no gene match: 9. CDR3 length equals 14 residues. The CDR3 sequence is CASSHPGLAGKQYF. The CDR3 nucleotides are TGTGCCAGCAGCCACCCGGGACTAGCGGGAAAACAGTACTTC.